Shown below are 5 T cell receptor beta chains from a single sample sequenced in a study of blood T cell repertoires in COVID-19. TCRdb's table, derived via immunoSEQ multiplex PCR, lists solely in-frame clones and lacks some. The table has 50,000 to 65,000 clones, around 87% seen once. Material: peripheral blood. These receptors originate from a woman aged 80 or over with COVID-19, enrolled during active disease.

This sequence joins TRBV5-1 and TRBJ2-5; D is perhaps TRBD2 (5 bases). The germline V gene encodes CDR1 SGHRS and CDR2 YFSETQ. This CDR3 is built from 14 residues. V was pared by 4 bases and J by 2 bases, with 12 bases between. This CDR3 is CASSIGVGQETQYF. In DNA, the CDR3 is TGCGCCAGCAGCATCGGGGTGGGACAAGAGACCCAGTACTTC.

The chain links TRBV5-1 to TRBJ2-3; the D gene is possibly TRBD2 (6 bases). Trimming removed 0 bases from V and 6 bases from J, with 11 bases in between. Germline CDR1 reads SGHRS; CDR2 reads YFSETQ. The CDR3 has 14 residues. This CDR3 reads CASSLGSEGDTQYF. The CDR3, as DNA: TGCGCCAGCAGCTTGGGGTCGGAGGGGGATACGCAGTATTTT.

J is TRBJ2-2 and V is TRBV28; TRBD2 might be the D (6 bases). V was clipped by 6 bases and J by 4 bases, with 15 bases between them. Germline assignment: CDR1 MDHEN and CDR2 SYDVKM. The CDR3 runs to 15 residues. The CDR3 DNA follows: TGTGCCAGCAGCCCCGGCGGAGGGATCACCGGGGAGCTGTTTTTT. Its protein product is CASSPGGGITGELFF.

This clone was seen a few times. The CDR3: CASSLPGMNTEAFF. As DNA, the CDR3 is TGTGCCAGCAGCTTACCAGGCATGAACACTGAAGCTTTCTTT. The rearrangement joins TRBV7-9 to TRBJ1-1; no reliable D call. Trimming took off 2 bases at V and 0 bases at J, with 7 bases between the two ends. The CDR3 has 14 residues. From germline, CDR1 is SEHNR and CDR2 FQNEAQ (reference sequence).

The rearrangement links TRBV13 to TRBJ2-7; D may be TRBD2 (6 bases). The CDR3 is made up of 13 amino acids. Looked up from germline, CDR1 is PRHDT and CDR2 is FYEKMQ (reference sequence). Trimming took 8 bases from V and 4 from J, leaving 15 bases between them. The CDR3 region is CASGRPIYYEQYF. The CDR3 coding sequence is TGTGCCAGCGGGAGGCCAATATATTACGAGCAGTACTTC.